These 26 T cell receptor beta chains came from one sample sequenced in a study of cytomegalovirus exposure and HLA in healthy donors. Primers: 60 Vbeta forward and 13 Jbeta reverse. Here immunoSEQ multiplex PCR was the method, and the copy in TCRdb shows in-frame clones only, minus some. The table records around 130,000 clones, 79% of them present only once. What was sequenced was PBMCs. The receptor set was obtained from a man aged 18 to 29 in good health and CMV-seronegative.

The J gene is TRBJ2-3, the V gene TRBV5-1; 15 positions match TRBD2. The CDR3 extends over 17 amino acids. Germline loops: CDR1 SGHRS, CDR2 YFSETQ. Losses at the gene ends were 6 bases for V and 4 bases for J; bases not matched to a gene: 9. The CDR3 DNA is TGCGCCAGCACAGGACTAGCGGGAGGGCAAAGCGCAGATACGCAGTATTTT. It translates to CASTGLAGGQSADTQYF.

The rearrangement joins TRBV28 to TRBJ1-5; TRBD1 matches 8 bases. CDR3 length: 16 amino acids. Germline V gene sequence: CDR1 MDHEN, CDR2 SYDVKM. With V trimmed by 6 bases and J by 0 bases, 7 bases remained unmatched. The CDR3 sequence is CASRTGTGHSNQPQHF. In DNA form, the CDR3 reads TGTGCCAGCAGGACCGGGACAGGCCATAGCAATCAGCCCCAGCATTTT.

The V and J genes are TRBV5-4 and TRBJ2-1; no clear D gene. The CDR3 has 15 residues. V lost 0 bases and J 8 bases, leaving 15 bases between the germline ends. Germline V gives CDR1 SGHNT, CDR2 YYREEE (reference sequence). CDR3 region: CASSLVGPKVDEQFF. Written as DNA, the CDR3 is TGTGCCAGCAGCTTGGTGGGCCCAAAAGTGGATGAGCAGTTCTTC.

The rearrangement links TRBV6-6 to TRBJ2-7; 12 bases align to TRBD2. The germline V gene encodes CDR1 MNHNY and CDR2 SVGAGI (reference sequence). The CDR3 length is 14 residues. Unmatched junction bases numbered 0, after V lost 2 bases and J lost 4 bases. The CDR3 DNA follows: TGTGCCAGCAGTTACGGACTAGCGGGGTACGAGCAGTACTTC. It yields the protein CASSYGLAGYEQYF.

The chain links TRBV6-5 to TRBJ2-1, with 12 bases identical to TRBD2. Germline V gives CDR1 MNHEY, CDR2 SVGAGI. The CDR3 spans 16 residues. V lost 2 bases to trimming and J lost 5 bases; unmatched junction nucleotides: 4. In DNA form, the CDR3 reads TGTGCCAGCAGTTACCAGCTAGCGGGAGGGAACAATGAGCAGTTCTTC. Translating gives CASSYQLAGGNNEQFF.

The CDR3: CASSFALTLGTDPAADTQYF. CDR3 in DNA: TGTGCCAGCAGTTTCGCCCTGACTCTAGGGACTGACCCAGCGGCAGATACGCAGTATTTT. The gene calls are TRBV28 and TRBJ2-3, with TRBD2 as a possible D gene (6 bases). CDR3 size: 20 residues. The germline gives CDR1 MDHEN, CDR2 SYDVKM. Trimming took 3 bases from V and 4 from J, leaving 29 bases between them.

The chain uses TRBV5-1 and TRBJ1-2; 9 positions agree with TRBD1. Trimming took 4 bases from V and 0 from J; bases not matched to a gene: 13. CDR1 is SGHRS, CDR2 YFSETQ, per germline. This CDR3 spans 18 amino acids. The CDR3 sequence is CASSQVPGQGRSNYGYTF. The CDR3 DNA follows: TGCGCCAGCAGCCAGGTCCCGGGACAGGGACGCTCTAACTATGGCTACACCTTC. The full variable domain, with the rest looked up from reference TRBV5-1 and TRBJ1-2, is KAGVTQTPRYLIKTRGQQVTLSCSPISGHRSVSWYQQTPGQGLQFLFEYFSETQRNKGNFPGRFSGRQFSNSRSEMNVSTLELGDSALYLCASSQVPGQGRSNYGYTFGSGTRLTVV.

CDR3 sequence: CASSLTATASTDTQYF. DNA for the CDR3: TGTGCCAGCAGCTTAACGGCTACAGCTAGCACAGATACGCAGTATTTT. The chain uses TRBV7-3 and TRBJ2-3; D call uncertain. The CDR3 has 16 residues. CDR1 SGHTA and CDR2 FQGTGA come from the germline V gene. Between the trimmed V and J ends, which lost 0 bases and 0 bases, there was a span of 10 bases.

This sequence joins TRBV7-8 and TRBJ2-5; D perhaps matches TRBD2 (6 bases). CDR3 length: 13 residues. The V end was cut by 11 bases, the J end by 2 bases, with 15 bases between. The germline CDR1 and CDR2 sequences are SGHVS and FQNEAQ. The CDR3 spells CAATGTPQETQYF. Written as DNA, the CDR3 is TGTGCCGCTACCGGGACTCCTCAAGAGACCCAGTACTTC.

The chain carries TRBV19 and TRBJ2-1; maybe TRBD1 (6 bases). The CDR3 extends over 13 amino acids. The germline CDR1 and CDR2 sequences are LNHDA and SQIVND (reference sequence). Trimming took 2 bases from V and 7 from J, leaving 9 bases between them. This chain's CDR3 is CASSILTGNEQFF. CDR3 bases: TGTGCCAGTAGTATATTAACAGGGAATGAGCAGTTCTTC. The complete variable domain, with remaining parts taken from reference TRBV19 and TRBJ2-1, reads DGGITQSPKYLFRKEGQNVTLSCEQNLNHDAMYWYRQDPGQGLRLIYYSQIVNDFQKGDIAEGYSVSREKKESFPLTVTSAQKNPTAFYLCASSILTGNEQFFGPGTRLTVL.

This rearrangement joins TRBV5-1 to TRBJ2-3; D is ambiguous. Per germline, CDR1 SGHRS and CDR2 YFSETQ. Between the trimmed V and J ends, which lost 0 bases and 2 bases, there was a span of 10 bases. CDR3 size: 15 residues. In DNA, the CDR3 is TGCGCCAGCAGCTTGGCGGTAGCACACACAGATACGCAGTATTTT. This gives the protein CASSLAVAHTDTQYF.

The CDR3 coding sequence is TGCGCCAGCAGTTATGACAGGGGGCATACAGATACGCAGTATTTT. Its translation: CASSYDRGHTDTQYF. The genes are TRBV10-1 and TRBJ2-3; 10 bases are shared with TRBD1. Per germline, CDR1 WNHNN and CDR2 SYGVQD (reference sequence). V gave up 5 bases and J gave up 3 bases; unmatched junction bases: 5. This CDR3 is built from 15 residues.

The chain has TRBV7-9 and TRBJ2-1, with 11 bases identical to TRBD2. The trim removed 5 bases at V and 7 bases at J, leaving 10 bases unmatched. The germline CDR1 and CDR2 sequences are SEHNR and FQNEAQ (reference sequence). The CDR3 is 16 amino acids. As DNA, the CDR3 is TGTGCCAGCAGCGCCACCGGGACTAGCGGTTGGAATGAGCAGTTCTTC. Translating it yields CASSATGTSGWNEQFF.

The chain is built from TRBV18 and TRBJ1-6; possibly TRBD1 for D (6 bases). The CDR3 runs 12 residues. Germline V lookup: CDR1 KGHSH, CDR2 LQKENI. Trimming stripped 2 bases from V and 12 bases from J, with 8 bases between. CDR3 in DNA: TGTGCCAGCTCACCAGGGACACTACCCCTCCACTTT. This gives the protein CASSPGTLPLHF.

The chain links TRBV9 to TRBJ1-2; TRBD1 matches 8 bases. In germline, CDR1 is SGDLS, CDR2 YYNGEE. The CDR3 loop spans 14 amino acids. The junction had 5 bases not matched to a gene; V was cut back by 0 bases and J by 7 bases. DNA of the CDR3: TGTGCCAGCAGCGTAGCGCAGGGGGCGGTTGGCTACACCTTC. It yields the protein CASSVAQGAVGYTF.

This clone turned up a few times. The rearrangement uses TRBV6-5 and TRBJ1-4, with D possibly being TRBD1 (5 bases). This CDR3 contains 15 residues. V lost 0 bases and J 0 bases, leaving 5 bases between the germline ends. In germline, CDR1 is MNHEY, CDR2 SVGAGI. This chain's CDR3 is CASSYSTATNEKLFF. The CDR3 DNA is TGTGCCAGCAGTTACTCGACAGCAACTAATGAAAAACTGTTTTTT.

A word on this clone: Germline is not matched at one junction end, which may reflect a read error. Other DNA sequences within the sample encode an identical CDR3. The chain uses TRBV5-6 and TRBJ2-7, with D perhaps matching TRBD1 (6 bases). The CDR3 has 17 residues. Germline CDR1 reads SGHDT; CDR2 reads YYEEEE. DNA for the CDR3: TGTGCCAGCAGCTCTATAGCTAAAACCGGGGACAACTACGAACAGTACTTC. Protein sequence: CASSSIAKTGDNYEQYF.

This clone showed up just a few times. J is TRBJ2-3 and V is TRBV21-1; TRBD2, the D gene given by the table, was not confirmed from the DNA. TRBV21-1 is assigned pseudogene status. The CDR3 length is 18 residues. The CDR3 loop is CASSKALLAGASTDTQYF. The CDR3 nucleotides are TGTGCCAGCAGCAAAGCGCTTTTAGCGGGAGCTAGCACAGATACGCAGTATTTT.

This rearrangement joins TRBV11-3 to TRBJ2-1; D may be TRBD2 (6 bases). The CDR3 length is 16 residues. Looked up from germline, CDR1 is SGHNT and CDR2 is YENEEA. V lost 5 bases, J lost 1 base, and 15 bases lay in between. CDR3 sequence reads: CASSPGLLRSYNEQFF. In DNA form, the CDR3 reads TGTGCCAGCAGCCCGGGACTTCTCCGGTCCTACAATGAGCAGTTCTTC.

The CDR3, as DNA: TGTGCCAGCAGCTCGCAGGTTACACCCCAGCATTTT. As protein: CASSSQVTPQHF. V is TRBV5-8 and J is TRBJ1-5; unclear D gene. CDR1 and CDR2 (germline): SGHTS, YDEGEE. The CDR3 extends over 12 amino acids. V lost 3 bases to trimming and J lost 10 bases, with 11 bases between them. The full variable domain, completed using reference TRBV5-8 and TRBJ1-5, is EAGVTQSPTHLIKTRGQQATLRCSPISGHTSVYWYQQALGLGLQFLLWYDEGEERNRGNFPPRFSGRQFPNYSSELNVNALELEDSALYLCASSSQVTPQHFGDGTRLSIL.

V is TRBV27 and J is TRBJ2-1, with 9 positions matching TRBD2. CDR3 length: 16 amino acids. The V and J ends lost 2 bases and 2 bases, in that order; junction bases with no gene match: 4. Germline CDR1 reads MNHEY; CDR2 reads SMNVEV (reference sequence). The CDR3 loop reads CASSLLAGKTYNEQFF. CDR3 in DNA: TGTGCCAGCAGTTTACTAGCGGGAAAGACCTACAATGAGCAGTTCTTC.

The genes are TRBV11-3 and TRBJ2-1; 7 bases are shared with TRBD1. V was clipped by 3 bases and J by 5 bases; unmatched bases: 4. CDR3 length: 14 residues. Germline CDR1 reads SGHNT; CDR2 reads YENEEA. In DNA form, the CDR3 reads TGTGCCAGCAGCTTCGACAGGGTGGACAATGAGCAGTTCTTC. Amino acids: CASSFDRVDNEQFF.

V usage is TRBV12-5 and J usage is TRBJ1-5; D gene ambiguous. With 1 base removed from V and 0 bases from J, the gap between germline ends came to 13 bases. Germline V CDR1 and CDR2: LGHNT, FRNRAP. The CDR3 contains 17 residues. The CDR3 loop is CASGLAAQVFSNQPQHF. The CDR3 DNA is TGTGCTAGTGGTTTGGCCGCCCAGGTGTTTAGCAATCAGCCCCAGCATTTT.

The chain couples TRBV9 to TRBJ1-2; 7 bases fit TRBD1. Germline V gene lookup returns CDR1 SGDLS and CDR2 YYNGEE. This CDR3 has 14 amino acids. J was trimmed by 8 bases and V by 4 bases; bases with no gene match: 11. The CDR3 DNA reads as TGTGCCAGCAGCATGACAGGGATAATGGGAGGCTACACCTTC. Its protein product is CASSMTGIMGGYTF. The complete variable domain, with remaining parts taken from reference TRBV9 and TRBJ1-2, reads DSGVTQTPKHLITATGQRVTLRCSPRSGDLSVYWYQQSLDQGLQFLIQYYNGEERAKGNILERFSAQQFPDLHSELNLSSLELGDSALYFCASSMTGIMGGYTFGSGTRLTVV.

This clone has more than one count but fewer than ten. The V call is TRBV7-6, the J call TRBJ1-1; D not certain. The germline V and J ends were trimmed by 5 bases and 2 bases, with 9 bases remaining between them. The CDR3 contains 13 residues. Germline assignment: CDR1 SGHVS and CDR2 FNYEAQ. The CDR3 coding sequence is TGTGCCAGCAGCGCACGGAGAAACACTGAAGCTTTCTTT. Protein: CASSARRNTEAFF.

This chain joins TRBV5-5 and TRBJ1-4; D is perhaps TRBD1 (6 bases). V was shortened by 0 bases and J by 4 bases, with 16 bases between the two germline ends. The germline gives CDR1 SGHKS, CDR2 YYEKEE (reference sequence). The length of the CDR3 is 17 residues. The CDR3 DNA sequence: TGTGCCAGCAGCTTGGGGATAAACAGGGCCGGTAATGAAAAACTGTTTTTT. Protein product: CASSLGINRAGNEKLFF.